This is a list of T cell receptor beta chains from one sample in a study of T-cell reconstitution after alpha-beta-depleted transplantation in children. TCRdb reanalysed the PCR reads using MiXCR and keeps one entry per CDR3 protein. The sample comprises under 450,000 distinct CDR3 sequences, about a sixth of which are singletons, and around 30% rests with the top ten. Here the sequenced sample was PBMCs, mostly from graft donor cells, taken 360 days after TCRalphabeta/CD19-depleted stem cell transplant. The receptors were gathered from a boy under two years old who had a stem cell transplant for Wiskott-Aldrich syndrome, so the T cells may come from the graft donor. Each CDR3 is given with its conserved first and last residue. A D gene is named only where the DNA matches it firmly. Rows give clone size only sometimes, using once, few, many, or a class for an expanded clone.

>.|11|.|TRBJ2-7|TRBV2
CASLDHYEQYF
TGTGCCAGCTTGGACCACTACGAGCAGTACTTC
>once|13|TRBD1|TRBJ1-3|TRBV6-5
CASSYSGQGSVYF
TGTGCCAGCAGTTACTCGGGACAGGGCAGCGTATATTTT
>few|12|.|TRBJ1-1|TRBV4-1
CASATGGTEAFF
TGCGCCAGCGCGACCGGGGGAACTGAAGCTTTCTTT
>.|16|TRBD2|TRBJ2-7|TRBV20-1
CSARIQTSGATYEQYF
TGCAGTGCTAGAATCCAAACTAGCGGTGCAACCTACGAGCAGTACTTC
>.|16|TRBD1|TRBJ2-3|TRBV20-1
CSARPGTGRNADTQYF
TGCAGTGCTAGACCCGGGACAGGGAGGAACGCAGATACGCAGTATTTT
>.|18|TRBD1|TRBJ2-6|TRBV4-1
CASSHRRQGQSGANVLTF
TGCGCCAGCAGCCATAGGAGACAGGGCCAATCTGGGGCCAACGTCCTGACTTTC
>.|17|TRBD2|TRBJ2-1|TRBV20-1
CSARSLAGGPIYNEQFF
TGCAGTGCTAGGTCACTAGCGGGAGGGCCCATTTACAATGAGCAGTTCTTC
>.|16|.|TRBJ2-1|TRBV20-1
CSASGTVISSYNEQFF
TGCAGTGCTAGCGGGACTGTCATAAGCTCCTACAATGAGCAGTTCTTC
>.|15|.|TRBJ2-1|TRBV4-3
CASSQERYFSNEQFF
TGCGCCAGCAGCCAAGAAAGGTATTTTTCCAATGAGCAGTTCTTC
>.|17|TRBD1|TRBJ1-1|TRBV6-5
CASSPLRDRGMGTEAFF
TGTGCCAGCAGTCCCCTCCGGGACAGGGGGATGGGCACTGAAGCTTTCTTT
>few|17|TRBD2|TRBJ2-7|TRBV27
CASSLWGTSGSNHEQYF
TGTGCCAGCAGTTTATGGGGGACTAGCGGGAGTAACCACGAGCAGTACTTC
>.|16|TRBD1|TRBJ2-2|TRBV28
CASSYPGTGGTGELFF
TGTGCCAGCAGTTATCCTGGGACAGGGGGCACCGGGGAGCTGTTTTTT
>.|15|TRBD2|TRBJ2-1|TRBV4-1
CASSQDGRGGDEQFF
TGCGCCAGCAGCCAAGATGGACGGGGGGGCGATGAGCAGTTCTTC
>few|12|.|TRBJ1-1|TRBV29-1
CSAARQNTEAFF
TGCAGCGCCGCACGGCAGAACACTGAAGCTTTCTTT
>few|15|.|TRBJ1-5|TRBV6-1
CASSRTGYSNQPQHF
TGTGCCAGCAGCCGAACAGGTTATAGCAATCAGCCCCAGCATTTT
>.|14|TRBD2|TRBJ2-7|TRBV2
CASSGDSGSYEQYF
TGTGCCAGCAGTGGCGATAGCGGGAGCTACGAGCAGTACTTC
>few|15|.|TRBJ2-3|TRBV7-8
CATGGRPPVTDTQYF
TGTGCCACCGGAGGGCGTCCCCCCGTTACAGATACGCAGTATTTT
>few|16|TRBD2|TRBJ2-7|TRBV14
CASSQGVSGRTYEQYF
TGTGCCAGCAGCCAAGGTGTTAGCGGGAGGACGTACGAGCAGTACTTC
>few|15|TRBD2|TRBJ2-5|TRBV12-3/TRBV12-4
CASSASGGPVKTQYF
TGTGCCAGCAGCGCTAGCGGGGGCCCTGTAAAAACCCAGTACTTC
>few|12|.|TRBJ2-7|TRBV29-1
CSVADSPYEQYF
TGCAGCGTCGCAGACAGTCCCTACGAGCAGTACTTC
>.|15|.|TRBJ1-6|TRBV28
CASVHSGAYNSPLHF
TGTGCCAGCGTCCACTCCGGGGCCTATAATTCACCCCTCCACTTT
>few|14|TRBD2|TRBJ2-5|TRBV29-1
CSVVYERGVWAQYF
TGCAGCGTTGTCTACGAGCGGGGGGTCTGGGCCCAGTACTTC
>.|15|.|TRBJ2-3|TRBV19
CASNKRVGSTDTQYF
TGTGCCAGTAATAAGAGGGTGGGAAGCACAGATACGCAGTATTTT
>many|16|.|TRBJ2-2|TRBV11-2
CASLGRGQEGTGELFF
TGTGCCAGCCTAGGCCGAGGACAGGAGGGAACCGGGGAGCTGTTTTTT
>many|13|.|TRBJ2-3|TRBV7-6
CASSLGTVDTQYF
TGTGCCAGCAGCTTAGGAACGGTAGATACGCAGTATTTT
>few|15|.|TRBJ1-3|TRBV7-2
CASSLGSGSGNTIYF
TGTGCCAGCAGCTTAGGGTCTGGCTCTGGAAACACCATATATTTT
>.|15|TRBD2|TRBJ2-4|TRBV12-3/TRBV12-4
CASSASLAGKNIQYF
TGTGCCAGCAGTGCTAGCCTAGCGGGGAAAAACATTCAGTACTTC
>.|14|.|TRBJ2-2|TRBV7-2
CASSFKLDTGELFF
TGTGCCAGCAGCTTCAAACTTGACACCGGGGAGCTGTTTTTT
>few|13|.|TRBJ2-7|TRBV29-1
CSAGGDRAYEQYF
TGCAGCGCCGGGGGCGACAGGGCCTACGAGCAGTACTTC
>.|15|TRBD2|TRBJ2-7|TRBV5-1
CASSLSSGATYEQYF
TGCGCCAGCAGCTTGTCTAGCGGGGCGACCTACGAGCAGTACTTC
>.|14|TRBD1|TRBJ1-1|TRBV11-2
CASSFMTGGTEAFF
TGTGCCAGCAGCTTTATGACAGGGGGCACTGAAGCTTTCTTT
>many|14|.|TRBJ1-4|TRBV2
CASSEGARDEKLFF
TGTGCCAGCAGTGAAGGAGCCAGGGATGAAAAACTGTTTTTT
>few|14|TRBD2|TRBJ2-7|TRBV20-1
CSALTSGATYEQYF
TGCAGTGCCTTGACTAGCGGAGCGACCTACGAGCAGTACTTC
>.|13|.|TRBJ2-5|TRBV5-6
CASSFGLEETQYF
TGTGCCAGCAGCTTCGGACTGGAAGAGACCCAGTACTTC
>.|13|.|TRBJ2-7|TRBV12-3/TRBV12-4
CASGTGNPYEQYF
TGTGCCAGCGGAACAGGGAACCCCTACGAGCAGTACTTC
>.|17|TRBD2|TRBJ2-1|TRBV5-1
CASRLGQSSGGYNEQFF
TGCGCCAGCAGACTAGGACAGAGTAGCGGGGGATACAATGAGCAGTTCTTC
>.|15|.|TRBJ2-5|TRBV18
CASSPPRPGEETQYF
TGTGCCAGCTCACCACCTAGGCCGGGAGAAGAGACCCAGTACTTC
>.|20|.|TRBJ2-7|TRBV21-1
CASSKFIFGGQLTIGNEQYF
TGTGCCAGCAGCAAATTTATCTTCGGTGGACAACTGACCATTGGCAACGAGCAGTACTTC
>.|16|.|TRBJ2-2|TRBV4-3
CASSQDPNPATGELFF
TGCGCCAGCAGCCAAGATCCTAATCCGGCCACCGGGGAGCTGTTTTTT
>.|15|.|TRBJ2-7|TRBV6-5
CASSYPEGVPHEQYF
TGTGCCAGCAGTTACCCCGAAGGGGTACCCCACGAGCAGTACTTC
>.|16|.|TRBJ2-7|TRBV7-2
CASSKEGPRVSYEQYF
TGTGCCAGCAGCAAGGAGGGACCCCGGGTCTCCTACGAGCAGTACTTC
>.|15|.|TRBJ2-7|TRBV6-5
CASSYQGIEYYEQYF
TGTGCCAGCAGTTATCAGGGAATTGAATACTACGAGCAGTACTTC
>.|15|.|TRBJ2-1|TRBV11-2
CASSLSSITYNEQFF
TGTGCCAGCAGCTTAAGTTCGATAACCTACAATGAGCAGTTCTTC
>many|12|.|TRBJ2-7|TRBV29-1
CSVGQAAYEQYF
TGCAGCGTTGGACAGGCGGCCTACGAGCAGTACTTC
>.|16|.|TRBJ2-7|TRBV7-2
CASSLGPRGNSYEQYF
TGTGCCAGCAGCTTAGGGCCTCGGGGGAACTCCTACGAGCAGTACTTC
>few|14|.|TRBJ2-5|TRBV7-9
CASDETGGGETQYF
TGTGCCAGCGACGAAACAGGAGGAGGGGAGACCCAGTACTTC
>.|21|TRBD2|TRBJ2-7|TRBV12-3/TRBV12-4
CASSLCPLVVPGLAGCSEQYF
TGTGCCAGCAGTTTATGCCCCCTAGTAGTCCCGGGGCTAGCGGGATGTAGCGAGCAGTACTTC
>.|16|TRBD1|TRBJ2-2|TRBV7-2
CASSLVGQGVPGELFF
TGTGCCAGCAGCTTAGTGGGACAGGGGGTTCCCGGGGAGCTGTTTTTT
>.|15|.|TRBJ2-7|TRBV20-1
CSARDVRAGAYEQYF
TGCAGTGCTAGAGATGTACGGGCAGGGGCCTACGAGCAGTACTTC
>few|21|TRBD2|TRBJ2-1|TRBV4-1
CASSQASSRTSGVPSYNEQFF
TGCGCCAGCAGCCAAGCAAGCTCCCGGACTAGCGGGGTTCCCTCCTACAATGAGCAGTTCTTC
>.|10|.|TRBJ2-3|TRBV29-1
CSGSEVTQYF
TGCAGCGGGAGTGAGGTAACGCAGTATTTT